The 17 T cell receptor beta chains below all came from one sample that was sequenced in a study of T cell changes during pregnancy in multiple sclerosis (dated by TCRdb to the late 2010s). Library preparation used the immunoSEQ multiplex PCR assay. In its TCRdb copy, this immuneACCESS table keeps in-frame sequences only and misses some clones. Where compared with another copy, unresolved V genes explain less than half of these, and the others have no known cause. The sample records roughly 59,000 clones, 90% to 95% of which are singletons. 1.4% to 1.5% of the sample belongs to the ten largest clones. This sample comprised peripheral blood, obtained in the third trimester of pregnancy. The receptors were gathered from a female donor in good health, enrolled as a control in a pregnancy study.

The rearrangement joins TRBV11-2 to TRBJ1-6, with D tentatively TRBD1 (5 bases). V lost 0 bases, J lost 7 bases, and 7 bases lay in between. CDR1 and CDR2 from the germline V gene are SGHAT and FQNNGV. CDR3 size: 14 residues. The CDR3 loop is CASSLEQGNSPLHF. The CDR3, as DNA: TGTGCCAGCAGCTTAGAGCAGGGAAATTCACCCCTCCACTTT.

V is TRBV19 and J is TRBJ2-1; the D gene is possibly TRBD1 (5 bases). From germline, CDR1 is LNHDA and CDR2 SQIVND (reference sequence). The CDR3 totals 16 residues. V was cut by 2 bases and J by 1 base, with 12 bases left in between. The CDR3 loop reads CASSISGQGSYNEQFF. The CDR3 coding sequence is TGTGCCAGTAGTATATCCGGGCAGGGTTCCTACAATGAGCAGTTCTTC.

This clone appeared a single time. The CDR3 protein is CASSPNRVEAFF. As DNA, the CDR3 is TGCGCCAGCAGCCCTAACAGGGTTGAAGCTTTCTTT. V gene TRBV4-3 combines with J gene TRBJ1-1, with a tentative D call TRBD1 (6 bases). Germline CDR1 LGHNA, CDR2 YSLEER. Trimming stripped 4 bases from V and 7 bases from J, with 10 bases between. The CDR3 has 12 amino acids.

This clone appeared a few times. This chain uses TRBV9 with TRBJ1-5, with D perhaps matching TRBD1 (5 bases). The germline gives CDR1 SGDLS, CDR2 YYNGEE. V was cut by 0 bases and J by 4 bases, with 11 bases left in between. The CDR3 runs to 15 residues. CDR3 region: CASSVAAGQNQPQHF. CDR3 sequence (DNA): TGTGCCAGCAGCGTAGCAGCAGGACAAAATCAGCCCCAGCATTTT.

The chain has TRBV4-3 and TRBJ1-1; D is undetermined. This CDR3 is built from 13 residues. From germline, CDR1 is LGHNA and CDR2 YSLEER. Trimming pared 0 bases from V and 3 bases from J, leaving 5 bases between. The chain's CDR3 is CASSQEADTEAFF. Here the CDR3 DNA reads TGCGCCAGCAGCCAAGAGGCCGACACTGAAGCTTTCTTT.

The chain carries TRBV14 and TRBJ2-3; D call uncertain. V was clipped by 1 base and J by 6 bases, with 14 bases between them. The CDR3 has 15 amino acids. Germline V gene data show CDR1 as SGHDN and CDR2 as FVKESK. CDR3 protein: CASSQAPGLGDTQYF. As DNA, the CDR3 is TGTGCCAGCAGCCAAGCGCCAGGCCTTGGGGATACGCAGTATTTT. The full variable domain, rest sourced from reference TRBV14 and TRBJ2-3, is EAGVTQFPSHSVIEKGQTVTLRCDPISGHDNLYWYRRVMGKEIKFLLHFVKESKQDESGMPNNRFLAERTGGTYSTLKVQPAELEDSGVYFCASSQAPGLGDTQYFGPGTRLTVL.

This clone turned up a few times. The chain is built from TRBV27 and TRBJ1-1; D perhaps matches TRBD1 (5 bases). The CDR3 length is 16 residues. The ends were cut back, 3 bases at V and 5 bases at J, with 19 bases in the middle. From germline, CDR1 is MNHEY and CDR2 SMNVEV (reference sequence). DNA of the CDR3: TGTGCCAGCAGTTTGTGGGTTAGGGGTGAGGAAACTGAAGCTTTCTTT. Translating it yields CASSLWVRGEETEAFF.

This clone was seen once. The chain links TRBV4-2 to TRBJ2-5; 10 bases fit TRBD2. The CDR3 runs 16 residues. In germline, CDR1 is LGHNA, CDR2 YNFKEQ. The V gene end was trimmed by 0 bases and the J gene end by 3 bases; junction bases not matched to a gene: 4. The CDR3 reads CASSQDITSGEETQYF. For the CDR3, the DNA is TGTGCCAGCAGCCAAGATATCACTAGCGGGGAAGAGACCCAGTACTTC.

V usage is TRBV18 and J usage is TRBJ2-2, with D perhaps matching TRBD2 (6 bases). V was cut by 2 bases and J by 2 bases, with 12 bases left in between. CDR1 is KGHSH and CDR2 is LQKENI in the germline V gene. This CDR3 contains 16 residues. In DNA, the CDR3 is TGTGCCAGCTCACCAAATAGCGGTGTCAACACCGGGGAGCTGTTTTTT. Amino acid sequence: CASSPNSGVNTGELFF.

This sequence joins TRBV15 and TRBJ1-6, with TRBD1 identical over 8 bases. The trim removed 3 bases at V and 4 bases at J, leaving 5 bases unmatched. Germline CDR1 is LNHNV and CDR2 is YYDKDF (reference sequence). The CDR3 runs 16 residues. The DNA for the CDR3 is TGTGCCACCAGCAGTTCGGACAGGGCTTATAATTCACCCCTCCACTTT. Amino acid sequence: CATSSSDRAYNSPLHF.

The chain has TRBV7-9 and TRBJ1-1, with 8 bases that match TRBD1. The CDR3 covers 16 residues. V gave up 5 bases and J gave up 0 bases; unmatched junction bases: 8. Germline loops: CDR1 SEHNR, CDR2 FQNEAQ (reference sequence). This CDR3 is CASSPHRQGLNTEAFF. The CDR3 DNA follows: TGTGCCAGCAGCCCCCACCGACAGGGGTTGAACACTGAAGCTTTCTTT.

The rearrangement uses TRBV30 and TRBJ2-1; TRBD2 matches at 7 bases. Trimming removed 1 base from V and 7 bases from J; junction bases left unmatched: 4. CDR3 length equals 13 residues. The germline gives CDR1 GTSNPN, CDR2 SVGIG (reference sequence). The CDR3 is CAWSGVGGNEQFF. DNA of the CDR3: TGTGCCTGGAGTGGGGTGGGGGGGAATGAGCAGTTCTTC.

The chain is built from TRBV2 and TRBJ2-2; 7 nucleotides agree with TRBD1. This CDR3 has 14 amino acids. The V and J ends lost 0 bases and 6 bases, in that order; junction bases with no gene match: 1. CDR1 SNHLY and CDR2 FYNNEI come from the germline V gene. Written as DNA, the CDR3 is TGTGCCAGCAGTGAAGCTACAGGGGCCGGGGAGCTGTTTTTT. Translation: CASSEATGAGELFF.

This chain connects TRBV4-2 to TRBJ1-5; maybe TRBD1 (5 bases). CDR3 size: 14 residues. Germline CDR1 is LGHNA and CDR2 is YNFKEQ. The V end was cut by 4 bases, the J end by 2 bases, with 9 bases between. Here the CDR3 reads CASSPGGGNQPQHF. CDR3 coding DNA: TGTGCCAGCAGCCCTGGGGGGGGCAATCAGCCCCAGCATTTT.

This chain links TRBV5-6 with TRBJ2-1; D is undetermined. The CDR3 consists of 12 residues. V lost 0 bases to trimming and J lost 8 bases, with 6 bases between them. Germline V gene lookup returns CDR1 SGHDT and CDR2 YYEEEE. Written as DNA, the CDR3 is TGTGCCAGCAGCTTGGTTCGGTATGAGCAGTTCTTC. Its translation is CASSLVRYEQFF.

The chain recombines TRBV27 with TRBJ1-2, with D perhaps TRBD1 (6 bases). Germline assignment: CDR1 MNHEY and CDR2 SMNVEV (reference sequence). This CDR3 comprises 12 residues. Trimming removed 10 bases from V and 2 bases from J, with 11 bases in between. The CDR3, as DNA: TGTGCCACCCGTCAGGGGAACTATGGCTACACCTTC. Protein sequence: CATRQGNYGYTF.

This chain links TRBV7-8 with TRBJ1-2, with 9 bases lining up with TRBD1. CDR3 length equals 16 residues. Germline V gene sequence: CDR1 SGHVS, CDR2 FQNEAQ. The V segment lost 5 bases and the J segment 1 base; nucleotides outside the gene matches: 8. CDR3 coding DNA: TGTGCCAGCAGCCTATCCGGGACAGGGATTAACTATGGCTACACCTTC. Its protein is CASSLSGTGINYGYTF.